This T cell receptor (beta chain) is from a study of cytomegalovirus exposure and HLA in healthy donors. The PCR contained 60 Vbeta and 13 Jbeta primers. This table comes from immunoSEQ multiplex PCR, and its TCRdb copy is limited to in-frame clones, with some not included. Of about 200,000 clones listed, approximately 70% are singletons. V was clipped by 1 base and J by 7 bases, with 9 bases between them. Germline CDR1 SGHDT, CDR2 YYEEEE. The CDR3 spans 12 residues. The receptor was isolated from a middle-aged man in good health and CMV-seropositive. What was sequenced was PBMCs. V usage is TRBV5-6 and J usage is TRBJ2-7; D is unresolved. For the CDR3, the DNA is TGTGCCAGCAGCTTGAGCACCCTTGAGCAGTACTTC. This encodes CASSLSTLEQYF.